Listed here are 32 T cell receptor beta chains from one sample, sequenced in a study of human T cells and chemical hapten exposure. Time point of the sample: healthy volunteer bleed at 6 weeks. Whole blood, unfractionated, served as the material for total RNA extraction. TCRdb used MiXCR to reprocess the RACE reads, holding one entry per CDR3 protein. The sample includes 60,000 to 90,000 distinct CDR3 sequences, around 9.4% of them seen just once. The sequencing input was whole blood. The receptor source for this set is a female donor in good health. Some clones in this sample may be carry-over from other donors' samples.

This clonotype was counted only a few times. This chain links TRBV7-9 with TRBJ2-1, with 10 nucleotides matching TRBD1. The CDR3 loop spans 15 amino acids. CDR1 SEHNR and CDR2 FQNEAQ come from the germline V gene (reference sequence). The V segment lost 5 bases and the J segment 4 bases; nucleotides outside the gene matches: 5. CDR3 sequence (DNA): TGTGCCAGCAGCCTAGGACAGGGGGGGTACAATGAGCAGTTCTTC. This encodes CASSLGQGGYNEQFF.

The rearrangement joins TRBV20-1 to TRBJ2-3; 11 bases agree with TRBD1. With V trimmed by 3 bases and J by 3 bases, 14 bases remained unmatched. Per germline, CDR1 DFQATT and CDR2 SNEGSKA (reference sequence). The CDR3 extends over 18 amino acids. The CDR3 bases are TGCAGTGCTAGTAGGGCTCCGGGACAGGGGGTGTCAACAGATACGCAGTATTTT. As protein: CSASRAPGQGVSTDTQYF.

The chain employs TRBV7-2 and TRBJ1-5; 7 bases map to TRBD1. V dropped 5 bases and J dropped 4; count of bases not matched to a gene: 5. Germline CDR1 and CDR2: SGHTA and FQGNSA. The CDR3 contains 14 residues. The CDR3 reads CASSRGQRNQPQHF. CDR3 DNA sequence: TGTGCCAGCAGCCGGGGACAGCGGAATCAGCCCCAGCATTTT. Complete variable domain (other parts from reference TRBV7-2 and TRBJ1-5): GAGVSQSPSNKVTEKGKDVELRCDPISGHTALYWYRQSLGQGLEFLIYFQGNSAPDKSGLPSDRFSAERTGGSVSTLTIQRTQQEDSAVYLCASSRGQRNQPQHFGDGTRLSIL.

CDR3 sequence (DNA): TGTGCCAGCAGCTTCGGGGGGTTCACCTACAATGAGCAGTTCTTC. It yields the protein CASSFGGFTYNEQFF. The chain joins TRBV7-9 to TRBJ2-1; 7 positions agree with TRBD2. The germline gives CDR1 SEHNR, CDR2 FQNEAQ (reference sequence). V was pared by 3 bases and J by 2 bases, with 4 bases of the junction left unmatched. The CDR3 is 15 amino acids.

This clonotype was observed a few times. This chain joins TRBV6-6 and TRBJ2-7; TRBD1 matches 9 bases. The CDR3 contains 16 residues. The ends lost 5 bases at V and 4 bases at J; junction bases unmatched: 12. CDR1 and CDR2 from the germline V gene are MNHNY and SVGAGI (reference sequence). DNA of the CDR3: TGTGCCAGCAGTCCTGGACCGGGACAGGGCACATACGAGCAGTACTTC. Its protein is CASSPGPGQGTYEQYF.

This clonotype was seen a handful of times. V usage is TRBV10-3 and J usage is TRBJ1-1; unclear D gene. The CDR3 sequence is 14 residues long. From germline, CDR1 is ENHRY and CDR2 SYGVKD. Trimming left V 0 bases short and J 6 bases short, with 11 bases between. The CDR3 DNA sequence: TGTGCCATCAGTGAGTCGATTTATCGGGCTGAAGCTTTCTTT. Translating gives CAISESIYRAEAFF.

There are many counts of this clonotype. This rearrangement joins TRBV4-2 to TRBJ2-1, with 7 bases lining up with TRBD1. The CDR3 has 16 amino acids. Germline CDR1 is LGHNA and CDR2 is YNFKEQ. The J segment lost 0 bases and the V segment lost 2 bases, leaving 4 bases of the junction unmatched. CDR3 region: CASSQKTGSSYNEQFF. For the CDR3, the DNA is TGTGCCAGCAGCCAAAAGACAGGGTCCTCCTACAATGAGCAGTTCTTC.

This clonotype was picked up a small number of times. The V call is TRBV21-1, the J call TRBJ2-7. TRBV21-1 is noted as a pseudogene. The CDR3 extends over 16 amino acids. In nucleotides, the CDR3 is TGTGCCAGCAGCAAAGAGGAACATGACTTCTCCTACGAGCAGTACTTC. Amino acid sequence: CASSKEEHDFSYEQYF.

The sample holds many counts of this clonotype. V is TRBV6-5 and J is TRBJ1-4; unclear D gene. This CDR3 spans 14 amino acids. In germline, CDR1 is MNHEY, CDR2 SVGAGI. V was shortened by 0 bases and J by 7 bases, with 9 bases between the two germline ends. CDR3 loop: CASSYSRAVEKLFF. The CDR3 DNA is TGTGCCAGCAGTTACTCCCGGGCCGTTGAAAAACTGTTTTTT.

This clonotype was recorded many times. The chain's CDR3 is CATSRASTETQYF. CDR3 bases: TGTGCCACCAGCAGAGCCTCTACAGAGACCCAGTACTTC. This chain uses TRBV15 with TRBJ2-5, with D unresolved. The CDR3 totals 13 residues. CDR1 and CDR2 from the germline V gene are LNHNV and YYDKDF (reference sequence). Trimming removed 1 base at V and 4 bases at J, with 7 bases between.

The rearrangement joins TRBV1 to TRBJ2-5; the table's D gene call, TRBD1, was not cross checked with the DNA. TRBV1 is assigned pseudogene status. The CDR3 consists of 16 residues. In DNA, the CDR3 is TGCACCAGCAGCCAACCCCGGGACAGGAGACAAGAGACCCAGTACTTC. Translated: CTSSQPRDRRQETQYF.

The chain employs TRBV27 and TRBJ1-1; TRBD1 might be the D (6 bases). The CDR3 consists of 14 residues. V lost 3 bases to trimming and J lost 2 bases, with 10 bases between them. Germline V gives CDR1 MNHEY, CDR2 SMNVEV (reference sequence). Written as DNA, the CDR3 is TGTGCCAGCAGTTTGAGGGGGTTCAACACTGAAGCTTTCTTT. This gives the protein CASSLRGFNTEAFF.

This clonotype was seen at least ten times. The rearrangement uses TRBV12-3 or TRBV12-4 and TRBJ1-5, with D maybe TRBD1 (5 bases). V was trimmed by 4 bases and J by 5 bases, leaving 9 bases between them. The CDR3 totals 13 residues. The DNA of the CDR3 is TGTGCCAGCAGTTGGCAGGGCGATCAGCCCCAGCATTTT. This gives the protein CASSWQGDQPQHF.

This clonotype was picked up a small number of times. This rearrangement joins TRBV4-2 to TRBJ2-7, with 12 bases aligning to TRBD2. Trimming took 0 bases from V and 4 from J; bases not matched to a gene: 7. Germline V gene sequence: CDR1 LGHNA, CDR2 YNFKEQ. The CDR3 spans 17 residues. The CDR3 sequence is CASSQDPSGGAIYEQYF. As DNA, the CDR3 is TGTGCCAGCAGCCAAGACCCTAGCGGGGGGGCCATATACGAGCAGTACTTC.

This clonotype has just a few counts. J is TRBJ1-3 and V is TRBV6-6; D not certain. Per the germline V gene, CDR1 is MNHNY and CDR2 is SVGAGI (reference sequence). V was clipped by 5 bases and J by 4 bases, with 15 bases between them. The CDR3 has 15 amino acids. CDR3 protein: CASSPGALVGNTIYF. The CDR3 DNA reads TGTGCCAGCAGTCCAGGTGCGTTAGTCGGAAACACCATATATTTT.

The chain uses TRBV15 and TRBJ2-1, with TRBD2 identical over 14 bases. From germline, CDR1 is LNHNV and CDR2 YYDKDF (reference sequence). This CDR3 comprises 20 residues. V lost 2 bases and J lost 1; bases outside the gene matches: 10. In DNA form, the CDR3 reads TGTGCCACCAGCAGAACCCTGACTAGCGGGGGGGCCGGGTCCTACAATGAGCAGTTCTTC. This gives the protein CATSRTLTSGGAGSYNEQFF.

The V gene is TRBV5-1, the J gene TRBJ1-5; D remains ambiguous. Germline loops: CDR1 SGHRS, CDR2 YFSETQ. Deletions cut 4 bases from V and 6 bases from J, with 11 bases between. The CDR3 runs to 13 residues. For the CDR3, the DNA is TGCGCCAGCAGCATGGACCCATTTCAGCCCCAGCATTTT. Translated, it gives CASSMDPFQPQHF.

The chain recombines TRBV2 with TRBJ1-5; maybe TRBD1 (5 bases). This CDR3 is 15 amino acids long. With 5 bases removed from V and 1 base from J, the gap between germline ends came to 12 bases. The germline V gene encodes CDR1 SNHLY and CDR2 FYNNEI. The CDR3 DNA is TGTGCCAGCAGTCTCCCGGGACGGAGCAATCAGCCCCAGCATTTT. This sequence encodes CASSLPGRSNQPQHF.

This clonotype was recorded at least ten times. The rearrangement links TRBV20-1 to TRBJ1-3, with 8 nucleotides matching TRBD1. CDR1 and CDR2 (germline): DFQATT, SNEGSKA (reference sequence). The CDR3 has 16 residues. V was clipped by 0 bases and J by 2 bases; unmatched bases: 6. As DNA, the CDR3 is TGCAGTGCTAGAGACCGGACAGGGTCGGCTGGAAACACCATATATTTT. Translating gives CSARDRTGSAGNTIYF.

This clonotype appeared a few times. The chain links TRBV7-9 to TRBJ2-7, with TRBD1 as a possible D gene (7 bases). V was trimmed by 5 bases and J by 0 bases, leaving 17 bases between them. Per germline, CDR1 SEHNR and CDR2 FQNEAQ (reference sequence). CDR3 length: 16 amino acids. The CDR3 protein is CASSPGGNADSYEQYF. CDR3 DNA sequence: TGTGCCAGCAGCCCAGGGGGGAATGCAGACTCCTACGAGCAGTACTTC. The full variable domain, its missing parts supplied by reference TRBV7-9 and TRBJ2-7, is DTGVSQNPRHKITKRGQNVTFRCDPISEHNRLYWYRQTLGQGPEFLTYFQNEAQLEKSRLLSDRFSAERPKGSFSTLEIQRTEQGDSAMYLCASSPGGNADSYEQYFGPGTRLTVT.

A few counts support this clonotype. The J gene is TRBJ1-5, the V gene TRBV5-5, with 9 bases matching TRBD1. The CDR3 has 15 amino acids. In germline, CDR1 is SGHKS, CDR2 YYEKEE (reference sequence). V trimming: 3 bases; J trimming: 3 bases; junction bases outside the gene matches: 4. The CDR3 DNA follows: TGTGCCAGCAGCTCGGGACAGGGTAACAATCAGCCCCAGCATTTT. Amino acids: CASSSGQGNNQPQHF.

This clonotype occurred a few times. V gene TRBV5-6 combines with J gene TRBJ1-1; maybe TRBD1 (6 bases). The CDR3 loop spans 14 amino acids. V dropped 2 bases and J dropped 2 bases, with 10 bases sitting between them. Per germline, CDR1 SGHDT and CDR2 YYEEEE. CDR3 sequence (DNA): TGTGCCAGCAGCTTCAGGGGTTCAAACACTGAAGCTTTCTTT. Translation: CASSFRGSNTEAFF.

This chain joins TRBV9 and TRBJ1-4; 8 bases are a match to TRBD1. Germline assignment: CDR1 SGDLS and CDR2 YYNGEE. The CDR3 has 16 residues. With V trimmed by 0 bases and J by 8 bases, 9 bases remained unmatched. The CDR3 reads CASSVVEDRAREKLFF. The CDR3 nucleotides read TGTGCCAGCAGCGTAGTAGAGGACAGGGCGAGGGAAAAACTGTTTTTT.

This clonotype was observed many times. The chain has TRBV7-2 and TRBJ2-3, with D tentatively TRBD2 (6 bases). From germline, CDR1 is SGHTA and CDR2 FQGNSA. The CDR3 spans 14 residues. V dropped 6 bases and J dropped 4 bases, with 14 bases sitting between them. The CDR3 nucleotides are TGTGCCAGCAGGAGTAGCGGCGACCCAGATACGCAGTATTTT. Residues: CASRSSGDPDTQYF.

The rearrangement joins TRBV27 to TRBJ1-2; D might be TRBD1 (5 bases). Germline values: CDR1 MNHEY, CDR2 SMNVEV (reference sequence). With 9 bases removed from V and 3 bases from J, the gap between germline ends came to 26 bases. The CDR3 loop spans 17 amino acids. For the CDR3, the DNA is TGTGCCAGTAAGAGGAGGGGTGGTCTCACCGAACACTATGGCTACACCTTC. Translation gives CASKRRGGLTEHYGYTF.

This clonotype has a handful of counts. CDR3 sequence: CASSLRQGMEQFF. CDR3 nucleotide sequence: TGTGCCAGTAGTCTCCGACAGGGAATGGAGCAGTTCTTC. V and J are TRBV19 and TRBJ2-1; 7 bases map to TRBD1. Germline V gene data show CDR1 as LNHDA and CDR2 as SQIVND (reference sequence). CDR3 length: 13 residues. Unmatched junction bases numbered 8, after V lost 5 bases and J lost 10 bases.

This clonotype was recorded many times. The chain links TRBV4-3 to TRBJ2-7, with 11 nucleotides matching TRBD2. Germline CDR1 is LGHNA and CDR2 is YSLEER. V dropped 2 bases and J dropped 6; count of bases not matched to a gene: 6. The CDR3 consists of 15 residues. CDR3 bases: TGCGCCAGCAGCCAACATGGACTAGCGGGCAGCGAGCAGTACTTC. Amino acid sequence: CASSQHGLAGSEQYF.

This clonotype was seen many times. The chain is built from TRBV3-1 and TRBJ1-6, with TRBD1 matching 7 bases. V shed 7 bases, J shed 7 bases, and the junction held 10 bases outside the gene matches. The CDR3 contains 15 residues. Germline-derived CDR1 and CDR2 are LGHDT and YNNKEL (reference sequence). The CDR3: CASKDRDSSNSPLHF. The CDR3 nucleotides read TGTGCCAGCAAGGACCGGGACAGTTCAAATTCACCCCTCCACTTT.

This clonotype has more than one count but fewer than ten. The chain uses TRBV6-6 and TRBJ1-2; D is perhaps TRBD1 (6 bases). Between the trimmed V and J ends, which lost 2 bases and 7 bases, there was a span of 11 bases. Germline V CDR1 and CDR2: MNHNY, SVGAGI (reference sequence). The CDR3 has 13 residues. The CDR3 bases are TGTGCCAGCAGTTACACCGGACAGTCTGGCTACACCTTC. Its translation is CASSYTGQSGYTF.

This clonotype has only one observation. A much more abundant neighbour one base away suggests this may be a read error. The rearrangement uses TRBV2 and TRBJ2-3; D gene ambiguous. Germline V gives CDR1 SNHLY, CDR2 FYNNEI. The CDR3 is 14 amino acids. In nucleotides, the CDR3 is TGTGCCAGAAGTGCACAGTTTAGCACAGATACGCAGTATTTT. Its protein is CARSAQFSTDTQYF. The full variable domain, rest sourced from reference TRBV2 and TRBJ2-3, is EPEVTQTPSHQVTQMGQEVILRCVPISNHLYFYWYRQILGQKVEFLVSFYNNEISEKSEIFDDQFSVERPDGSNFTLKIRSTKLEDSAMYFCARSAQFSTDTQYFGPGTRLTVL.

V usage is TRBV28 and J usage is TRBJ2-7; tentatively, D is TRBD1 (6 bases). Germline-derived CDR1 and CDR2 are MDHEN and SYDVKM. Trimming took off 5 bases at V and 0 bases at J, with 14 bases between the two ends. CDR3 length: 15 amino acids. The CDR3 sequence is CASSGMGRGSYEQYF. The CDR3 DNA sequence: TGTGCCAGCAGTGGGATGGGCAGGGGCTCCTACGAGCAGTACTTC.

The chain recombines TRBV3-1 with TRBJ1-1; D gene unclear. Germline V gene lookup returns CDR1 LGHDT and CDR2 YNNKEL (reference sequence). CDR3 length: 18 amino acids. V lost 0 bases to trimming and J lost 1 base, with 18 bases between them. CDR3 residues: CASSQDHPLTGENTEAFF. For the CDR3, the DNA is TGTGCCAGCAGCCAAGATCACCCTTTGACGGGCGAGAACACTGAAGCTTTCTTT. The whole variable domain, remainder taken from reference TRBV3-1 and TRBJ1-1, is DTAVSQTPKYLVTQMGNDKSIKCEQNLGHDTMYWYKQDSKKFLKIMFSYNNKELIINETVPNRFSPKSPDKAHLNLHINSLELGDSAVYFCASSQDHPLTGENTEAFFGQGTRLTVV.